A single TCR beta chain is shown here with its context. What it recognizes is unknown. The PCR contained 60 Vbeta and 13 Jbeta primers. Method: immunoSEQ multiplex PCR; TCRdb's copy keeps in-frame clones and lacks some. The sample has 110,000 to 150,000 clones; 75% are singletons. The sample belongs to a study of cytomegalovirus exposure and HLA in healthy donors. This CDR3 contains 14 residues. V trimming: 7 bases; J trimming: 1 base; junction bases outside the gene matches: 7. Germline V gene data show CDR1 as MNHEY and CDR2 as SMNVEV (reference sequence). General observations from the study: Rare TCR sequences predominated, though certain public TCRs were found in many donors. Common viral pathogens seemed, in a later analysis, to connect with several of the most significant clusters. Available immune exposure information was restricted to CMV serostatus only.

The genes are TRBV27 and TRBJ2-7; 7 nucleotides align to TRBD1. The sequence was collected from a man aged 25-45 years in good health and CMV-seronegative. Sequencing was carried out using PBMCs. The CDR3 region is CASKLRQGSYEQYF. CDR3 sequence (DNA): TGTGCCAGCAAACTTCGACAGGGTTCCTACGAGCAGTACTTC.